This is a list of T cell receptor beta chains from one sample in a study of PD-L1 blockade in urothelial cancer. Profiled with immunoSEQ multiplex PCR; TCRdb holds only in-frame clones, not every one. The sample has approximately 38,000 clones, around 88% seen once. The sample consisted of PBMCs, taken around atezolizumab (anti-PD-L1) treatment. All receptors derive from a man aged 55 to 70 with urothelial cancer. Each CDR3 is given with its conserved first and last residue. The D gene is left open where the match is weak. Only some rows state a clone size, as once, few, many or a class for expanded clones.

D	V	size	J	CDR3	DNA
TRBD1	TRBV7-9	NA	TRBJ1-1	CASSLATGGFTEAFF	TGTGCCAGCAGCTTAGCTACAGGGGGCTTCACTGAAGCTTTCTTT
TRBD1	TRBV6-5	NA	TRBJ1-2	CASSGQGRDGYTF	TGTGCCAGCAGTGGACAGGGGAGGGATGGCTACACCTTC
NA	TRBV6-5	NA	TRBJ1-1	CASSLGRGTEAFF	TGTGCCAGCAGCTTAGGGAGGGGGACTGAAGCTTTCTTT
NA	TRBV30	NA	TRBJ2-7	CAWSATYEQYF	TGTGCCTGGAGTGCAACCTACGAGCAGTACTTC
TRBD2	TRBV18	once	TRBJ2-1	CASSPPITSGNIYNEQFF	TGTGCCAGCTCACCACCGATCACTAGCGGGAACATCTACAATGAGCAGTTCTTC
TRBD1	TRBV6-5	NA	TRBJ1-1	CASNTGGGSTEAFF	TGTGCCAGCAATACAGGGGGCGGGAGCACTGAAGCTTTCTTT
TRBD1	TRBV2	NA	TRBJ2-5	CASSLQGAEETQYF	TGTGCCAGCAGCCTACAGGGGGCGGAAGAGACCCAGTACTTC
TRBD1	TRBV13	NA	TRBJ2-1	CASRSGTGRINEQFF	TGTGCCAGCAGATCCGGGACAGGGCGAATCAATGAGCAGTTCTTC
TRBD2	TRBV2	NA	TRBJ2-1	CASSAGLAGTEQFF	TGTGCCAGCAGCGCGGGACTAGCGGGGACCGAGCAGTTCTTC
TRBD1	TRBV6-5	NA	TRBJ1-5	CASSYTGASDQPQHF	TGTGCCAGCAGTTACACAGGGGCCTCCGATCAGCCCCAGCATTTT
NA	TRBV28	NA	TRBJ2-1	CASSFPGSYNEQFF	TGTGCCAGCAGTTTCCCGGGGTCCTACAATGAGCAGTTCTTC
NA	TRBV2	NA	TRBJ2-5	CASSEAEGLYQETQYF	TGTGCCAGCAGTGAAGCAGAGGGATTGTACCAAGAGACCCAGTACTTC
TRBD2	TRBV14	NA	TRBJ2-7	CASSPGLDLEQYF	TGTGCCAGCAGCCCCGGACTAGATCTCGAGCAGTACTTC
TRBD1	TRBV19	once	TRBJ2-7	CASSRQGYEQYF	TGTGCCAGTAGTCGACAGGGCTACGAGCAGTACTTC
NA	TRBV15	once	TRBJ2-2	CATSRGQGGRELFF	TGTGCCACCAGCAGAGGACAGGGAGGTCGGGAGCTGTTTTTT
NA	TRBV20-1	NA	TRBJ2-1	CSAIQGPWQFF	TGCAGTGCGATACAGGGCCCTTGGCAGTTCTTC
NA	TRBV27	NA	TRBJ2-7	CASSLQGWYEQYF	TGTGCCAGCAGTTTACAGGGATGGTACGAGCAGTACTTC
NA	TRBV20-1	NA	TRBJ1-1	CRAQGTEAFF	TGCAGAGCTCAGGGAACTGAAGCTTTCTTT
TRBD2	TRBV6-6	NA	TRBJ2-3	CASSPTAGGSNTQYF	TGTGCCAGCAGTCCCACAGCGGGAGGGTCAAATACGCAGTATTTT
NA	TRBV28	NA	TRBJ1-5	CASRTEGGNQPQHF	TGTGCCAGCAGAACAGAGGGCGGCAATCAGCCCCAGCATTTT
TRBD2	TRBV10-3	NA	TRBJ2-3	CAISVGGSQYF	TGTGCCATCAGTGTAGGCGGGAGTCAATATTTT
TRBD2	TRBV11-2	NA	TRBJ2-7	CASKPLAGGSYEQYF	TGTGCCAGCAAGCCACTAGCGGGAGGGTCCTACGAGCAGTACTTC
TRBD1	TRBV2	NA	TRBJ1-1	CATGRGLNTEAFF	TGTGCCACTGGCAGGGGGCTTAACACTGAAGCTTTCTTT
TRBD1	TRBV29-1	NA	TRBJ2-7	CSVPGQGYEQYF	TGCAGCGTCCCGGGACAGGGGTACGAGCAGTACTTC
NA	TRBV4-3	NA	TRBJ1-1	CASSQGQGSIEAFF	TGCGCCAGCAGCCAAGGGCAGGGGAGTATTGAAGCTTTCTTT
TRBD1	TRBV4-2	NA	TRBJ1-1	CASSQDGTGDGEAFF	TGTGCCAGCAGCCAAGATGGGACAGGGGACGGTGAAGCTTTCTTT
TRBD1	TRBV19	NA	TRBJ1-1	CASSISGQGGTEAFF	TGTGCCAGTAGTATCTCGGGACAGGGGGGCACTGAAGCTTTCTTT
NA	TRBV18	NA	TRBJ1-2	CASSPTANYGYTF	TGTGCCAGCTCACCAACGGCTAACTATGGCTACACCTTC
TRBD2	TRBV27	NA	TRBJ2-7	CASSLFAGVSSYEQYF	TGTGCCAGCAGTTTATTCGCGGGAGTTTCCTCCTACGAGCAGTACTTC
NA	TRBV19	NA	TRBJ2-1	CASSILTTDNSYNEQFF	TGTGCCAGTAGTATTCTGACTACCGATAACTCCTACAATGAGCAGTTCTTC
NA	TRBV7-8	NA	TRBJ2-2	CASSPLGGREMNTGELFF	TGTGCCAGCAGCCCCCTCGGGGGGCGGGAAATGAACACCGGGGAGCTGTTTTTT
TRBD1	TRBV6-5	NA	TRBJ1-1	CASSQDRGWEAFF	TGTGCCAGCAGTCAGGACAGGGGGTGGGAAGCTTTCTTT
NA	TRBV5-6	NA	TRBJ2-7	CASSFLSYEQYF	TGTGCCAGCAGCTTCCTCTCCTACGAGCAGTACTTC
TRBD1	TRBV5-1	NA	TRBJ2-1	CASSLWDRADNEQFF	TGCGCCAGCAGCTTGTGGGACAGGGCTGACAATGAGCAGTTCTTC
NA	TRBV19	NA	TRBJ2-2	CASSPGGTNTGELFF	TGTGCCAGTAGTCCTGGGGGGACCAACACCGGGGAGCTGTTTTTT
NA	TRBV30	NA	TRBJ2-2	CAWSFSGNTGELFF	TGTGCCTGGAGTTTCTCCGGGAACACCGGGGAGCTGTTTTTT
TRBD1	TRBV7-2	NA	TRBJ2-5	CASSLGTGRAGETQYF	TGTGCCAGCAGCTTAGGGACAGGGCGGGCCGGAGAGACCCAGTACTTC
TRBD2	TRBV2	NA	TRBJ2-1	CASSTPPGTSGYNEQFF	TGTGCCAGCAGTACCCCTCCCGGGACTAGCGGATACAATGAGCAGTTCTTC
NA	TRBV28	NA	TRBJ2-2	CASPRRARDTGELFF	TGTGCCAGCCCCCGGCGGGCCCGGGACACCGGGGAGCTGTTTTTT
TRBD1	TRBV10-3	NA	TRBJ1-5	CAISAGPGTGGQGHQPQHF	TGTGCCATCAGTGCCGGTCCCGGGACAGGGGGCCAAGGACATCAGCCCCAGCATTTT
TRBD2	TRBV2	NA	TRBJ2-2	CASTPRASGNTGELFF	TGTGCCAGCACCCCCCGGGCTAGCGGGAACACCGGGGAGCTGTTTTTT
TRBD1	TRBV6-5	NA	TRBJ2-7	CASSYGVVQGAYEQYF	TGTGCCAGCAGTTACGGGGTGGTACAGGGGGCCTACGAGCAGTACTTC
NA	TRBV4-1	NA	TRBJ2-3	CASSQDSAGRTDTQYF	TGCGCCAGCAGCCAAGATTCCGCAGGGCGCACAGATACGCAGTATTTT
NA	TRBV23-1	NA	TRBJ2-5	CATGEGETQYF	TGCGCCACAGGGGAAGGAGAGACCCAGTACTTC
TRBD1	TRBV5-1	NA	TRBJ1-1	CASSQGVRGNTEAFF	TGCGCCAGCAGCCAGGGGGTCAGGGGGAACACTGAAGCTTTCTTT
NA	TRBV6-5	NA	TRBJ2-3	CASSSGDLSTDTQYF	TGTGCCAGCAGTTCAGGGGATTTGAGCACAGATACGCAGTATTTT
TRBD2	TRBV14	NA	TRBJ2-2	CASSQAGGVTGELFF	TGTGCCAGCAGCCAAGCGGGGGGGGTCACCGGGGAGCTGTTTTTT
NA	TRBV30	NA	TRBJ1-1	CAWDSGGAFF	TGTGCCTGGGATTCGGGAGGAGCTTTCTTT
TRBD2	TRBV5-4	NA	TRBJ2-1	CASSLGTSGYYNEQFF	TGTGCCAGCAGCTTGGGTACTAGCGGGTATTACAATGAGCAGTTCTTC
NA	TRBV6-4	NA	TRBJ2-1	CASSESRGDEQFF	TGTGCCAGCAGTGAGTCTAGAGGCGATGAGCAGTTCTTC
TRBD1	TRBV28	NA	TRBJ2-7	CASSARTGDKQYF	TGTGCCAGCAGTGCCCGGACAGGGGATAAGCAGTACTTC
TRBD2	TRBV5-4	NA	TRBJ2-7	CASSPGGGQATYEQYF	TGTGCCAGCAGCCCTGGGGGAGGGCAGGCAACCTACGAGCAGTACTTC
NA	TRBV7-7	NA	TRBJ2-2	CASSSQQGSGELFF	TGTGCTAGCAGCTCACAACAGGGATCCGGGGAGCTGTTTTTT
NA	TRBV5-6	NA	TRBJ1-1	CASSRRRARNTEAFF	TGTGCCAGCAGCCGGCGGCGGGCCCGGAACACTGAAGCTTTCTTT
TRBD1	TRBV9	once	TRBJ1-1	CASSAGTGVEAFF	TGTGCCAGCAGCGCCGGGACAGGGGTTGAAGCTTTCTTT
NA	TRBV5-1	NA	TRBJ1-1	CASSMGGPTTEAFF	TGCGCCAGCAGCATGGGGGGGCCGACCACTGAAGCTTTCTTT
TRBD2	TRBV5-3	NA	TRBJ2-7	CARSLEGSGGTYEQYF	TGTGCCAGAAGCTTGGAAGGTAGCGGGGGGACCTACGAGCAGTACTTC
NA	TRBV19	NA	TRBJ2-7	CASSILGGRPGEQYF	TGTGCCAGTAGTATCTTGGGAGGCCGGCCTGGGGAGCAGTACTTC
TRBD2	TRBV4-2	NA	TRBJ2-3	CASSQETRTGLAGGFSDTQYF	TGTGCCAGCAGCCAAGAGACAAGAACGGGACTAGCGGGGGGGTTCTCAGATACGCAGTATTTT
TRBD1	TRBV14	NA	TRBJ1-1	CASSRQGGFTEAFF	TGTGCCAGCAGCCGACAAGGGGGCTTCACTGAAGCTTTCTTT